At least ten counts were recorded for the clone carrying this TCR beta chain. The target antigen is unknown. The length of the CDR3 is 15 residues. V was clipped by 6 bases and J by 4 bases, with 16 bases between them. CDR1 and CDR2 (germline): SEHNR, FQNEAQ (reference sequence). This sample stems from a study of human T cells and chemical hapten exposure. The sample's time point: pre-sensitization, week 0. Noted treatment: therapeutic diphenylcyclopropenone sensitization with weekly scalp DPC. Donors, patients with alopecia ranging from 18 to 70 years old and judged suitable for DPC, provided samples. Study conclusions and caveats: Expanded TCRs formed significantly more large CDR3 similarity clusters than controls. Among TCRs, those above 1 in 1000 frequency were unaffected by DPC sensitization.

Each CDR3 protein is one row after TCRdb ran MiXCR on the RACE reads. The table has over 35,000 distinct CDR3 sequences, 10% seen once. The chain carries TRBV7-9 and TRBJ2-1; D might be TRBD1 (6 bases). Sequencing used whole blood, obtained in connection with sensitization to the hapten diphenylcyclopropenone (DPC). This receptor was obtained from a man under 40 with alopecia areata. Some clones in this sample may be carry-over from other donors' samples. CDR3 in DNA: TGTGCCAGCAGGGAACCAGGGGCGTCTTACAATGAGCAGTTCTTC. Encoded protein: CASREPGASYNEQFF.